This TCR beta chain was found in a study of T cells in Graves' hyperthyroidism and ophthalmopathy. The CDR3 length is 15 residues. The ends were cut back, 9 bases at V and 4 bases at J, with 22 bases in the middle. The germline gives CDR1 MDHEN, CDR2 SYDVKM. Cells are PBMCs isolated from 9 to 10 ml of fresh blood. Whole-study findings and limits: Ophthalmopathy got predicted by the model a median roughly 6.1 months before its onset. Stable hyperthyroidism was separated from ophthalmopathy by a model based on 13 V-J features.

Amplification of TCR beta CDR3 regions used RNA as the template. Primed by the HTBI set, a first-round RT-PCR was run on the TCR CDR3. Each CDR3 protein is one row after TCRdb ran MiXCR on the multiplex PCR reads. The sample yields around 610,000 distinct CDR3 sequences, about 15% seen once. This clonotype was observed at least ten times. Antigen unknown. This receptor was identified in a woman aged 40 to 55 with Graves' ophthalmopathy. The material sequenced was blood. The genes are TRBV28 and TRBJ2-7, with a possible D match to TRBD2 (7 bases). The DNA for the CDR3 is TGTGCCAGTCAAGGGGAGGGGGGGTGGCGGTACGAGCAGTACTTC. Residues: CASQGEGGWRYEQYF.